The TCR beta chain described here comes from a study of blood T cell repertoires in COVID-19. Study context: The study drew acute and convalescent COVID-19 samples from the United States, Italy and Spain. The cDNA or gDNA used as material had been derived from T cells, B-cell-depleted T cells, or PBMCs.

Original processing methods: By means of reference gene primer amplification, nucleated cell counts were estimated. Sequenced by immunoSEQ multiplex PCR; TCRdb stores in-frame clones only, minus some. V and J calls and clone size follow that table, whereas D and trimming were derived from the DNA. The sample includes 150,000 to 200,000 clones, 88% of them seen just once. This CDR3 contains 16 residues. Trimming removed 2 bases from V and 4 bases from J, with 17 bases in between. Germline CDR1 is SGHTA and CDR2 is FQGNSA. This clone was seen just once. This clonotype originated in a man aged 35-49 years with active or convalescent COVID-19. The chain uses TRBV7-2 and TRBJ1-2; D gene unclear. The material sequenced was peripheral blood. CDR3 DNA sequence: TGTGCCAGCAGCTTAATTTCGCAGGCGGGAGGCTATGGCTACACCTTC. It yields the protein CASSLISQAGGYGYTF.